This T cell receptor (beta chain) was obtained from a study of CD8 T cells in ankylosing spondylitis. Whole-study results and caveats: Peripheral blood samples showed relatively rare disease-linked clones, and these clones were CD8+. Matched ankylosing spondylitis synovial fluid reportedly contained a significantly enriched population of disease-linked clones. A TCR beta motif of fewer than ten highly homologous variants seemed to mark ankylosing spondylitis blood.

CDR1 and CDR2 from the germline V gene are MNHNS and SASEGT. The CDR3 runs 16 residues. V lost 5 bases, J lost 4 bases, and 20 bases lay in between. TCRdb independently ran MiXCR on the 5' RACE reads; one entry per CDR3 protein. In the table there are fewer than 400,000 distinct CDR3 sequences, approximately 20% of which are singletons. This clonotype turned up a few times. Antigen unknown. The TCR originated in a male donor with ankylosing spondylitis. Sequencing was performed on blood, either unsorted or a sorted T cell fraction (not recorded which). The chain couples TRBV6-1 to TRBJ1-2; D possibly corresponds to TRBD1 (5 bases). The CDR3 loop reads CASSRGGRGTGYGYTF. CDR3 coding DNA: TGTGCCAGCAGTCGTGGGGGACGGGGTACTGGCTATGGCTACACCTTC.